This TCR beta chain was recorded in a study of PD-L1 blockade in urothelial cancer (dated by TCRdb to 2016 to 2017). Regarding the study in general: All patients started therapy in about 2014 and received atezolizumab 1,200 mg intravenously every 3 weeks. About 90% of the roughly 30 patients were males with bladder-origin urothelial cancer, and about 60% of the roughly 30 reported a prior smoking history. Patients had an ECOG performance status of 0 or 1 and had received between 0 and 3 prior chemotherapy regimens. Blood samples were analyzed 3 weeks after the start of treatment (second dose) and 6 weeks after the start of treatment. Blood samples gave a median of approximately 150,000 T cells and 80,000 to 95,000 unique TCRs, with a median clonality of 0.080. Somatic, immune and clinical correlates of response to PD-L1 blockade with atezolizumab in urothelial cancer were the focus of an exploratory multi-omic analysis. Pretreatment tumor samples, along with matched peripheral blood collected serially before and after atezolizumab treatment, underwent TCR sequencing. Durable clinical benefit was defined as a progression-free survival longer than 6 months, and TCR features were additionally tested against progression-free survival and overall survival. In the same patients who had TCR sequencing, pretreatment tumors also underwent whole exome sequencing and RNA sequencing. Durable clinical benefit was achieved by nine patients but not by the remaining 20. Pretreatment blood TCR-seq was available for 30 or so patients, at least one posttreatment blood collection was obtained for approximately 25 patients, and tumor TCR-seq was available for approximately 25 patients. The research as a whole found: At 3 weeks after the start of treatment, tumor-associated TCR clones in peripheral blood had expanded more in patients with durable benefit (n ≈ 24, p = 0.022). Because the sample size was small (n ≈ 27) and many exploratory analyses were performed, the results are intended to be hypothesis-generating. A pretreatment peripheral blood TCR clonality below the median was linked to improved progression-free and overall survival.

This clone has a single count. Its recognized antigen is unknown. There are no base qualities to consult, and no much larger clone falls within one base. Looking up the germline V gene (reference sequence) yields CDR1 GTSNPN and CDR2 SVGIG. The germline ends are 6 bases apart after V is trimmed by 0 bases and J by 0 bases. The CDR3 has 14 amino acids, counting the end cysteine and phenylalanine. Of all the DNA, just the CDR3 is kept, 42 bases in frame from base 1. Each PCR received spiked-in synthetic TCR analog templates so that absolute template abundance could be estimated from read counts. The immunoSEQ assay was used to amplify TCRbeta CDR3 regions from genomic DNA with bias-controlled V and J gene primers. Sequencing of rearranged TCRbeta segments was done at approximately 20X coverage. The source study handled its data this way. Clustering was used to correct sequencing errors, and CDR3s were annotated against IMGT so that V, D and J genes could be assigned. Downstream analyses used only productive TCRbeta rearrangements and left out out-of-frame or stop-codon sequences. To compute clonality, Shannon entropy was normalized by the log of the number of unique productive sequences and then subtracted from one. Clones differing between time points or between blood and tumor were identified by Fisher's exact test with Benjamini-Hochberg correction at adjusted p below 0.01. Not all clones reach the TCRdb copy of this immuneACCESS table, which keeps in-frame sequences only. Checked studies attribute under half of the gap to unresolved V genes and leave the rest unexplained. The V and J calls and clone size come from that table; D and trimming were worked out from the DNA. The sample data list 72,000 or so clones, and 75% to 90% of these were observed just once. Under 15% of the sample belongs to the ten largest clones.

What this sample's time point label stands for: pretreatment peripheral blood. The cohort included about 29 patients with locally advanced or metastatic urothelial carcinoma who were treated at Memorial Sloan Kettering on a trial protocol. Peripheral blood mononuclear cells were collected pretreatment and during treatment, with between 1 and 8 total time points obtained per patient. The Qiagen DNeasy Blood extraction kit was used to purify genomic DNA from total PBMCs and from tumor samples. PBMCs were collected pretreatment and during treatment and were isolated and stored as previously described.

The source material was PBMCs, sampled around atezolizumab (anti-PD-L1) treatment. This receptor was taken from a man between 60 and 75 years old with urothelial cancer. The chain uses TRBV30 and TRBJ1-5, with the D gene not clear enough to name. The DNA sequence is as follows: TGTGCCTGGAGTGTAATCAATAGCAATCAGCCCCAGCATTTT. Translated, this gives CAWSVINSNQPQHF.